A single sample is the source of the 11 T cell receptor beta chains below, sequenced in a study of regulatory T cells in long-lasting Graves disease. This sample's time point: newly diagnosed GD, antithyroid drugs for less than 3 months. Generation of the TCR library employed RNA extracted from PBMCs. Arm-PCR of CDR3 regions with iRepertoire HTBI primers generated TCR beta libraries. TCRdb reprocessed the multiplex PCR reads with MiXCR, giving one entry per CDR3 protein. Of about 470,000 distinct CDR3 sequences detected, about 15% appear once; the ten largest clones hold around 15%. These data also formed part of another study, on T cells in Graves' hyperthyroidism and ophthalmopathy.

Sequenced material: peripheral blood mononuclear cells (PBMCs), taken at new diagnosis, from a patient treated with antithyroid drugs. The receptors were gathered from a young woman with Graves disease.

This clonotype was picked up many times. The chain couples TRBV5-1 to TRBJ2-1; tentative D call: TRBD2 (6 bases). The CDR3 sequence is 11 residues long. V lost 4 bases and J 9 bases, leaving 8 bases between the germline ends. Germline CDR1 reads SGHRS; CDR2 reads YFSETQ. The CDR3 bases are TGCGCCAGCAGCGGGGGGACTGAGCAGTTCTTC. This codes for CASSGGTEQFF.

This clonotype appeared many times. This chain links TRBV20-1 with TRBJ1-2; 9 bases align to TRBD1. Per germline, CDR1 DFQATT and CDR2 SNEGSKA (reference sequence). The CDR3 extends over 13 amino acids. The J segment lost 5 bases and the V segment lost 3 bases, leaving 4 bases of the junction unmatched. As DNA, the CDR3 is TGCAGTGCTAGCCCGGACAGGGGATATGGCTACACCTTC. Translated: CSASPDRGYGYTF.

This chain joins TRBV5-8 and TRBJ2-3, with 9 bases matching TRBD1. Per germline, CDR1 SGHTS and CDR2 YDEGEE. This CDR3 has 14 amino acids. V shed 5 bases and J 7 bases; nucleotides not matched to a gene: 8. DNA for the CDR3: TGTGCCAGCAGTCATATACAGGGGGCATATACGCAGTATTTT. Its translation: CASSHIQGAYTQYF.

This clonotype was seen repeatedly, ten times or more. The chain links TRBV2 to TRBJ2-5; TRBD2 matches 12 bases. The germline CDR1 and CDR2 sequences are SNHLY and FYNNEI. This CDR3 has 16 amino acids. J was trimmed by 4 bases and V by 7 bases; bases with no gene match: 10. The CDR3 DNA sequence: TGTGCCAGCATGATGACTAGCGGGAGAGTAGGAGAGACCCAGTACTTC. The encoded protein is CASMMTSGRVGETQYF.

The chain has TRBV12-3 or TRBV12-4 and TRBJ2-5; the match to TRBD1 covers 8 bases. V was pared by 1 base and J by 3 bases, with 4 bases of the junction left unmatched. The CDR3 loop spans 15 amino acids. The CDR3 region is CASSLGPGQEETQYF. CDR3 sequence (DNA): TGTGCCAGCAGTTTAGGGCCGGGACAGGAAGAGACCCAGTACTTC.

This clonotype was seen only a few times. V is TRBV7-9 and J is TRBJ1-5; 9 bases line up with TRBD1. Germline CDR1 is SEHNR and CDR2 is FQNEAQ (reference sequence). Trimming removed 4 bases from V and 3 bases from J; junction bases left unmatched: 4. The CDR3 is made up of 15 amino acids. The CDR3 DNA follows: TGTGCCAGCAGCTCGGGACAGGGATACAATCAGCCCCAGCATTTT. Its protein product is CASSSGQGYNQPQHF.

V is TRBV29-1 and J is TRBJ2-5, with a possible D match to TRBD2 (5 bases). Trimming stripped 5 bases from V and 5 bases from J, with 15 bases between. This CDR3 has 13 amino acids. Per the germline V gene, CDR1 is SQVTM and CDR2 is ANQGSEA. CDR3 residues: CSVCEGGMETQYF. CDR3 bases: TGCAGCGTTTGTGAGGGTGGTATGGAGACCCAGTACTTC.

This clonotype was recorded many times. V and J are TRBV2 and TRBJ2-5; D is possibly TRBD1 (6 bases). CDR1 is SNHLY and CDR2 is FYNNEI in the germline V gene. The CDR3 loop spans 12 amino acids. Trimming pared 6 bases from V and 2 bases from J, leaving 7 bases between. The CDR3: CASSGQQETQYF. The CDR3 DNA reads TGTGCCAGCAGCGGACAGCAAGAGACCCAGTACTTC.

The genes are TRBV10-3 and TRBJ2-3; D is unclear. CDR1 and CDR2 from the germline V gene are ENHRY and SYGVKD. Trimming stripped 0 bases from V and 5 bases from J, with 3 bases between. The CDR3 extends over 12 amino acids. CDR3 sequence: CAISESKDTQYF. DNA of the CDR3: TGTGCCATCAGTGAGTCCAAAGATACGCAGTATTTT.

This clonotype was counted at least ten times. This chain joins TRBV20-1 and TRBJ1-5, with D possibly TRBD1 on 5 matching bases. The V gene lost 7 bases and the J gene lost 2 bases, with 9 bases spanning the gap. Per the germline V gene, CDR1 is DFQATT and CDR2 is SNEGSKA (reference sequence). CDR3 length: 12 residues. The chain's CDR3 is CSVQGGNQPQHF. The CDR3, as DNA: TGCAGTGTGCAGGGTGGCAATCAGCCCCAGCATTTT.

This rearrangement joins TRBV24-1 to TRBJ2-1; weak D call: TRBD2 (6 bases). CDR3 size: 16 residues. Trimming took 4 bases from V and 4 from J, leaving 16 bases between them. Germline-derived CDR1 and CDR2 are KGHDR and SFDVKD. The CDR3 loop reads CATSDPEGPIYNEQFF. The CDR3 bases are TGTGCCACCAGTGACCCGGAGGGACCGATATACAATGAGCAGTTCTTC.